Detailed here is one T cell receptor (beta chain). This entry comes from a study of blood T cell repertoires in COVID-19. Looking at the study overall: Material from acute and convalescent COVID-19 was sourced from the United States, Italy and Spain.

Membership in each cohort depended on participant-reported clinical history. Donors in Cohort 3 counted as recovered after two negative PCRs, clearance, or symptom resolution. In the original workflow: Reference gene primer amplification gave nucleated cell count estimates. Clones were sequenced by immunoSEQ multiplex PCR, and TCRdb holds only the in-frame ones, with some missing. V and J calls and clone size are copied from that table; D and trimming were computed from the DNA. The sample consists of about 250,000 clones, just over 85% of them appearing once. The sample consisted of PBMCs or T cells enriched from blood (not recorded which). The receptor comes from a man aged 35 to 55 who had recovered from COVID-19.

CDR3 protein: CASSSGQGEKLFF. The DNA for the CDR3 is TGTGCCAGCAGCTCGGGACAGGGGGAAAAACTGTTTTTT. This chain uses TRBV11-2 with TRBJ1-4, with 10 bases that match TRBD1. Per germline, CDR1 SGHAT and CDR2 FQNNGV. Trimming took 4 bases from V and 8 from J; bases not matched to a gene: 1. The length of the CDR3 is 13 residues. The complete variable domain, with remaining parts taken from reference TRBV11-2 and TRBJ1-4, reads EAGVAQSPRYKIIEKRQSVAFWCNPISGHATLYWYQQILGQGPKLLIQFQNNGVVDDSQLPKDRFSAERLKGVDSTLKIQPAKLEDSAVYLCASSSGQGEKLFFGSGTQLSVL.